The sequence of this T cell receptor (beta chain) was determined in a study of blood T cell repertoires in COVID-19. What the recovered Cohort 3 donors had was two negative PCRs, clearance, or symptom resolution. The CDR3 extends over 14 amino acids. CDR1 MRHNA and CDR2 SNTAGT come from the germline V gene. With 6 bases clipped from V and 2 bases from J, the junction kept 5 bases outside the gene matches. Sequencing was performed with immunoSEQ multiplex PCR; in TCRdb, only in-frame clones are kept and a portion is missing. The data hold about 180,000 clones, with 85% observed a single time. The sample comprised PBMCs or T cells enriched from blood (not recorded which). The clonotype originates from a man in his forties or fifties who had recovered from COVID-19. The chain recombines TRBV6-4 with TRBJ2-5; 8 positions match TRBD2. The chain's CDR3 is CASRRVAGQETQYF. The CDR3 nucleotides read TGTGCCAGCAGGCGAGTAGCGGGGCAAGAGACCCAGTACTTC.